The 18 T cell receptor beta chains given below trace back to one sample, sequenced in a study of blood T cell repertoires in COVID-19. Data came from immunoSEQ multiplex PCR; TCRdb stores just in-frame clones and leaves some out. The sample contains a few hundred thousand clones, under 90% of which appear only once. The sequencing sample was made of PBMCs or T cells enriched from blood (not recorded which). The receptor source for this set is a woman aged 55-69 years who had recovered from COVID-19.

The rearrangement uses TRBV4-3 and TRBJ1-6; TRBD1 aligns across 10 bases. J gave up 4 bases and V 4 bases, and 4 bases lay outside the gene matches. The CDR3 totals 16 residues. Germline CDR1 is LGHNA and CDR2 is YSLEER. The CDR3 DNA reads TGCGCCAGCAGCCGTCGGACAGGGGGGTATAATTCACCCCTCCACTTT. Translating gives CASSRRTGGYNSPLHF.

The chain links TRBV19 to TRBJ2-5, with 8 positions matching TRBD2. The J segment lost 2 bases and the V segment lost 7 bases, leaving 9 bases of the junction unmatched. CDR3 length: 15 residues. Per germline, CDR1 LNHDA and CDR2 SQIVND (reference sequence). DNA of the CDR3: TGTGCCAGTAATCCGGGTACTAGCGGTCAAGAGACCCAGTACTTC. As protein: CASNPGTSGQETQYF.

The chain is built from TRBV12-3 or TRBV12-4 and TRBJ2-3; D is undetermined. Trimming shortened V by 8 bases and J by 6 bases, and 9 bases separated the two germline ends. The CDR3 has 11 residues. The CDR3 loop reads CASRHIDTQYF. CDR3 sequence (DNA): TGTGCCAGCCGACATATTGATACGCAGTATTTT.

CDR3 in amino acids: CASSFAASGYNEQFF. DNA of the CDR3: TGTGCCAGCAGTTTTGCAGCTAGCGGATACAATGAGCAGTTCTTC. The V call is TRBV27, the J call TRBJ2-1; 7 bases line up with TRBD2. Germline V gene sequence: CDR1 MNHEY, CDR2 SMNVEV (reference sequence). This CDR3 region has 15 residues. With 3 bases clipped from V and 4 bases from J, the junction kept 6 bases outside the gene matches.

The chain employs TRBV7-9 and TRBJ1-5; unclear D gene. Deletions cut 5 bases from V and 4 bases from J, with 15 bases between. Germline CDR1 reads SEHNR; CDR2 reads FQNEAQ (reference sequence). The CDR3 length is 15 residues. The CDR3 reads CASSIGGIANQPQHF. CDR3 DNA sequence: TGTGCCAGCAGCATAGGCGGAATTGCAAATCAGCCCCAGCATTTT. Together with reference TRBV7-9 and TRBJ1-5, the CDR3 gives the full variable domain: DTGVSQNPRHKITKRGQNVTFRCDPISEHNRLYWYRQTLGQGPEFLTYFQNEAQLEKSRLLSDRFSAERPKGSFSTLEIQRTEQGDSAMYLCASSIGGIANQPQHFGDGTRLSIL.

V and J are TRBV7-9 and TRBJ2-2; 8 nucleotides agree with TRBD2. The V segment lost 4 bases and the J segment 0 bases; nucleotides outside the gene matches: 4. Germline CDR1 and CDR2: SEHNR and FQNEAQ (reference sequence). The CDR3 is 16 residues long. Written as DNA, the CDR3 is TGTGCCAGCAGCTCTTGGGGACTAGCGAACACCGGGGAGCTGTTTTTT. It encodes CASSSWGLANTGELFF.

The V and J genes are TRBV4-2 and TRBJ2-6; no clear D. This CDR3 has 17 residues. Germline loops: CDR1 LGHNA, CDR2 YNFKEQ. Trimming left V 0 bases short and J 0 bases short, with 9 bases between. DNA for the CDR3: TGTGCCAGCAGCCAAGATGGCGGTTACTCTGGGGCCAACGTCCTGACTTTC. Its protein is CASSQDGGYSGANVLTF.

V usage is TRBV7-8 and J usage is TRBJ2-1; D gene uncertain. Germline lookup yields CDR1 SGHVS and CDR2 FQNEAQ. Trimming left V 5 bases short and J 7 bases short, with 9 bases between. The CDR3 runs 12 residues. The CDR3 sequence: CASSHPRNEQFF. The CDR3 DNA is TGTGCCAGCAGCCACCCCAGAAATGAGCAGTTCTTC.

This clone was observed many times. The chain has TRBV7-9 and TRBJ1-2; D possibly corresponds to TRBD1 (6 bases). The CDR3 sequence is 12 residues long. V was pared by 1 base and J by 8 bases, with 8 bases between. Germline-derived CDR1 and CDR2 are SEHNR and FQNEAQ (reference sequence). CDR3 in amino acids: CASSLDREGYTF. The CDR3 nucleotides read TGTGCCAGCAGCTTAGACAGGGAGGGCTACACCTTC.

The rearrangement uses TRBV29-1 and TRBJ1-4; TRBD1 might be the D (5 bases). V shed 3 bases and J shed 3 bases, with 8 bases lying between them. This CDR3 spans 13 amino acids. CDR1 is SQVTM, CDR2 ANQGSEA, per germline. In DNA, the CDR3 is TGCAGCGTTGAGGAAGGGGCTAATGAAAAACTGTTTTTT. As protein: CSVEEGANEKLFF.

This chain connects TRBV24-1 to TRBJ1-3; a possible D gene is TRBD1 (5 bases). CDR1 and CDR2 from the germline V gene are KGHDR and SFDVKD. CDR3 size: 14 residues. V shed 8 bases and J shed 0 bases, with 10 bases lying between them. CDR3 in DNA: TGTGCCACCAAGCCAGGGCACTCTGGAAACACCATATATTTT. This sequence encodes CATKPGHSGNTIYF.

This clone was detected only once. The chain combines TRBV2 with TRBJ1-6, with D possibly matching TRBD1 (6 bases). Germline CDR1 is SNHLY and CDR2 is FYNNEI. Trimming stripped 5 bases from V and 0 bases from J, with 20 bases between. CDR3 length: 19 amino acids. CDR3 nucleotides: TGTGCCAGCAGTAAGGCAGGACAGTTCTTTAGCTCCTATAATTCACCCCTCCACTTT. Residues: CASSKAGQFFSSYNSPLHF. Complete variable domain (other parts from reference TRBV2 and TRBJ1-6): EPEVTQTPSHQVTQMGQEVILRCVPISNHLYFYWYRQILGQKVEFLVSFYNNEISEKSEIFDDQFSVERPDGSNFTLKIRSTKLEDSAMYFCASSKAGQFFSSYNSPLHFGNGTRLTVT.

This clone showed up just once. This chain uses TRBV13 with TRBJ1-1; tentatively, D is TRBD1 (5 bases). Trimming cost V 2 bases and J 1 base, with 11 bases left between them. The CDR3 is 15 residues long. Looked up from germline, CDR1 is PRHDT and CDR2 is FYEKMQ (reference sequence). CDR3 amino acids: CASSLMGRGNTEAFF. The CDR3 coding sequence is TGTGCCAGCAGCTTAATGGGGAGGGGGAACACTGAAGCTTTCTTT.

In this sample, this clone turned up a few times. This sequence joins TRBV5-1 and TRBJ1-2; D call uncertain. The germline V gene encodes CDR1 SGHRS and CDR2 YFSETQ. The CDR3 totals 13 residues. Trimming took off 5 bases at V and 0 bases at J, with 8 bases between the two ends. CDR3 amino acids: CASSPDTNYGYTF. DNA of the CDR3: TGCGCCAGCAGTCCCGACACTAACTATGGCTACACCTTC. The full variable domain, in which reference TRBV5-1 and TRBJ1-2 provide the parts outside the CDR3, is KAGVTQTPRYLIKTRGQQVTLSCSPISGHRSVSWYQQTPGQGLQFLFEYFSETQRNKGNFPGRFSGRQFSNSRSEMNVSTLELGDSALYLCASSPDTNYGYTFGSGTRLTVV.

CDR3 DNA: TGTGCCAGCAGCGTAGGACTAGCGGATACAGATACGCAGTATTTT. Protein sequence: CASSVGLADTDTQYF. The chain links TRBV5-5 to TRBJ2-3; 10 nucleotides align to TRBD2. Germline loops: CDR1 SGHKS, CDR2 YYEKEE (reference sequence). Trimming took 4 bases from V and 3 from J; bases not matched to a gene: 5. The length of the CDR3 is 15 residues.

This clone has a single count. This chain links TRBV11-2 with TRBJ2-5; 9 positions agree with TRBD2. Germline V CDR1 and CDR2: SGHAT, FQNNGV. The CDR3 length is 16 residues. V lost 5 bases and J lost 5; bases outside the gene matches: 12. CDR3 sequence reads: CASSPTTSGVGETQYF. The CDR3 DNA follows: TGTGCCAGCAGCCCCACGACTAGCGGAGTAGGGGAGACCCAGTACTTC.

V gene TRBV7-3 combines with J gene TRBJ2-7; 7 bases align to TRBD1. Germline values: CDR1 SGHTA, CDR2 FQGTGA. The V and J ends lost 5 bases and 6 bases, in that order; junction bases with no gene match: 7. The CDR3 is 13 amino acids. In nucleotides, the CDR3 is TGTGCCAGCAGCCCGACAGGGTTCGCCGAGCAGTACTTC. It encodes CASSPTGFAEQYF.

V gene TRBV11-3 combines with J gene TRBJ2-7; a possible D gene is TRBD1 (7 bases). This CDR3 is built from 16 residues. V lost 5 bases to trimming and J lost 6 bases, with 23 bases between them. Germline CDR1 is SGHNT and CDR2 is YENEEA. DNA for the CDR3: TGTGCCAGCAGCCTCGCCGGGGCAGGGGGGCTTGGCGAGCAGTACTTC. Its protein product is CASSLAGAGGLGEQYF.